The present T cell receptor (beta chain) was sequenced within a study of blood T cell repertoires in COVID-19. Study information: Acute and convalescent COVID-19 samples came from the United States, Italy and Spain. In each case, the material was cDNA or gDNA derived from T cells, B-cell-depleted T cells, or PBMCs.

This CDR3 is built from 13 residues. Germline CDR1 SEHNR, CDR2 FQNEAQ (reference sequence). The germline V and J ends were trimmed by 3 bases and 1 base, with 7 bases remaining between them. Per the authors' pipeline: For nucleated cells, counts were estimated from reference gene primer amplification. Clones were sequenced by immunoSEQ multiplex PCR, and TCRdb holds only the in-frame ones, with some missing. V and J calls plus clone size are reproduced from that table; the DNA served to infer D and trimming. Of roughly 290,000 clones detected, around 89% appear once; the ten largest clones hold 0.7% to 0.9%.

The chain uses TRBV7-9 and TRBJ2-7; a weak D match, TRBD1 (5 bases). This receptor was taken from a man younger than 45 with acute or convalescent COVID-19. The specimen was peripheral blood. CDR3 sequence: CASSFRVSYEQYF. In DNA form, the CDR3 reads TGTGCCAGCAGCTTCAGGGTTTCCTACGAGCAGTACTTC.